Listed below are T cell receptor beta chains from one sample, sequenced in a study of post-analysis software for immune sequencing data. Via MiXCR, TCRdb re-called the PCR reads, giving one row per CDR3 protein. This sample carries hundreds of thousands of distinct CDR3 sequences, roughly three fifths of them seen once, and the ten largest clones take approximately 10%. The sequencing sample was made of blood. All receptors come from a girl aged 2-15 years with multiple sclerosis. CDR3s include the opening cysteine and the closing phenylalanine or tryptophan. Each record gives: D gene, J gene, V gene, clone size, CDR3 DNA, CDR3 protein. The D gene is left open where the match is weak. Clone size is given for some rows only: seen once, a few or many times, or a class if the clone is expanded.

d_gene: TRBD2; j_gene: TRBJ2-1; v_gene: TRBV9; abundance: .; CDR3nt: TGTGCCAGCAGCGTAGTGGCTAGCGGGAGCATTGAGCAGTTCTTC; CDR3aa: CASSVVASGSIEQFF
d_gene: .; j_gene: TRBJ2-7; v_gene: TRBV15; abundance: few; CDR3nt: TGTGCCACCAGCAGAGATCTGGGCGGAATTTACGAGCAGTACTTC; CDR3aa: CATSRDLGGIYEQYF
d_gene: TRBD2; j_gene: TRBJ2-1; v_gene: TRBV7-2; abundance: .; CDR3nt: TGTGCCAGCAGCCCCTGGGCCAAGCGGGGGGTTTCCTACAATGAGCAGTTCTTC; CDR3aa: CASSPWAKRGVSYNEQFF
d_gene: .; j_gene: TRBJ2-1; v_gene: TRBV7-8; abundance: many; CDR3nt: TGTGCCAGCAGCGGCGACACCTACAATGAGCAGTTCTTC; CDR3aa: CASSGDTYNEQFF
d_gene: .; j_gene: TRBJ2-2; v_gene: TRBV9; abundance: .; CDR3nt: TGTGCCAGCAGCCCCCGAGGGGAGAACACCGGGGAGCTGTTTTTT; CDR3aa: CASSPRGENTGELFF
d_gene: .; j_gene: TRBJ2-1; v_gene: TRBV10-3; abundance: .; CDR3nt: TGTGCCATCAGTGGCTCAGGGAGCGGGTGGCACAATGAGCAGTTCTTC; CDR3aa: CAISGSGSGWHNEQFF
d_gene: TRBD1; j_gene: TRBJ1-1; v_gene: TRBV12-3/TRBV12-4; abundance: few; CDR3nt: TGTGCCAGCACGGCGACGACAGGGGAAGCTTTCTTT; CDR3aa: CASTATTGEAFF
d_gene: .; j_gene: TRBJ1-2; v_gene: TRBV7-9; abundance: few; CDR3nt: TGTGCCAGCAGTTCGGACAGTAACTATGGCTACACCTTC; CDR3aa: CASSSDSNYGYTF
d_gene: .; j_gene: TRBJ2-7; v_gene: TRBV11-2; abundance: .; CDR3nt: TGTGCCAGCAGCTCCTGGGGGATAACTCGGAGGTACGAGCAGTACTTC; CDR3aa: CASSSWGITRRYEQYF
d_gene: .; j_gene: TRBJ2-3; v_gene: TRBV20-1; abundance: .; CDR3nt: TGCAGTGTGGGAGATTCGATCGCGGATACGCAGTATTTT; CDR3aa: CSVGDSIADTQYF
d_gene: TRBD2; j_gene: TRBJ2-1; v_gene: TRBV5-1; abundance: .; CDR3nt: TGCGCCAGCAGCTTTGGGCCTAGCGGGAGCGACAATGAGCAGTTCTTC; CDR3aa: CASSFGPSGSDNEQFF
d_gene: .; j_gene: TRBJ2-1; v_gene: TRBV20-1; abundance: .; CDR3nt: TGCAGTGCCCCCGGACGGATCAATGAGCAGTTCTTC; CDR3aa: CSAPGRINEQFF
d_gene: .; j_gene: TRBJ2-6; v_gene: TRBV2; abundance: .; CDR3nt: TGTGCCAGCAAGAAGTCCGAATTCTCTGGGGCCAACGTCCTGACTTTC; CDR3aa: CASKKSEFSGANVLTF
d_gene: TRBD1; j_gene: TRBJ2-1; v_gene: TRBV6-5; abundance: .; CDR3nt: TGTGCCAGCAGTTTGGACAGGGGGCTGGATGAGCAGTTCTTC; CDR3aa: CASSLDRGLDEQFF
d_gene: .; j_gene: TRBJ2-3; v_gene: TRBV12-3/TRBV12-4; abundance: many; CDR3nt: TGTGCCAGCAGTGGAGACACAGATACGCAGTATTTT; CDR3aa: CASSGDTDTQYF
d_gene: TRBD1; j_gene: TRBJ1-2; v_gene: TRBV20-1; abundance: many; CDR3nt: TGCAGTGCTAGAGGGGACAGGGGAGACCTCTATGGCTACACCTTC; CDR3aa: CSARGDRGDLYGYTF
d_gene: .; j_gene: TRBJ2-1; v_gene: TRBV9; abundance: .; CDR3nt: TGTGCCAGCAGCGCGGACTACCCAACCTACAATGAGCAGTTCTTC; CDR3aa: CASSADYPTYNEQFF
d_gene: TRBD1; j_gene: TRBJ2-3; v_gene: TRBV5-1; abundance: .; CDR3nt: TGCGCCAGCAGCTGGGACAGCCTCACAGATGCGCAGTATTTT; CDR3aa: CASSWDSLTDAQYF
d_gene: TRBD1; j_gene: TRBJ2-1; v_gene: TRBV27; abundance: few; CDR3nt: TGTGCCAGCAGTGCGGGGACAGGTTTCTACAATGAGCAGTTCTTC; CDR3aa: CASSAGTGFYNEQFF
d_gene: .; j_gene: TRBJ2-5; v_gene: TRBV5-1; abundance: .; CDR3nt: TGCGCCAGCAGGGGTAAGGCAGGACCGCAAGAGACCCAGTACTTC; CDR3aa: CASRGKAGPQETQYF
d_gene: .; j_gene: TRBJ2-1; v_gene: TRBV7-2; abundance: .; CDR3nt: TGTGCCAGCAGCTTAGCTGCTAGCGAGGTATACAATGAGCAGTTCTTC; CDR3aa: CASSLAASEVYNEQFF
d_gene: TRBD1; j_gene: TRBJ1-1; v_gene: TRBV11-2; abundance: many; CDR3nt: TGTGCCAGCAGCTTGACAGGGGACACTGAAGCTTTCTTT; CDR3aa: CASSLTGDTEAFF
d_gene: TRBD1; j_gene: TRBJ2-7; v_gene: TRBV29-1; abundance: .; CDR3nt: TGCAGCGGGAATCAGGGGGTGGACGAGCAGTACTTC; CDR3aa: CSGNQGVDEQYF
d_gene: .; j_gene: TRBJ2-5; v_gene: TRBV12-3/TRBV12-4; abundance: few; CDR3nt: TGTGCCAGCAGTTTAAGGTTTCAAGAGACCCAGTACTTC; CDR3aa: CASSLRFQETQYF
d_gene: .; j_gene: TRBJ2-7; v_gene: TRBV28; abundance: .; CDR3nt: TGTGCCAGCAGTTTATCAGCGGGCGGTAAGCCCCGGGGGTACGAGCAGTACTTC; CDR3aa: CASSLSAGGKPRGYEQYF
d_gene: TRBD2; j_gene: TRBJ2-5; v_gene: TRBV6-2/TRBV6-3; abundance: .; CDR3nt: TGTGCCAGCGGTGACAGACGGGGGGGGACCCAGTACTTC; CDR3aa: CASGDRRGGTQYF
d_gene: .; j_gene: TRBJ2-3; v_gene: TRBV7-2; abundance: few; CDR3nt: TGTGCCAGCAGCTTTCTCTCCGGGCTCTATGGTGCAGATACGCAGTATTTT; CDR3aa: CASSFLSGLYGADTQYF
d_gene: TRBD2; j_gene: TRBJ2-2; v_gene: TRBV27; abundance: .; CDR3nt: TGTGCCAGCAGTTTACCAGCGGGAGGAGCCGGGGAGCTGTTTTTT; CDR3aa: CASSLPAGGAGELFF
d_gene: TRBD2; j_gene: TRBJ2-5; v_gene: TRBV11-2; abundance: .; CDR3nt: TGTGCCAGCAGCTCGGGACTAGCGGGGGCTGGGGAGACCCAGTACTTC; CDR3aa: CASSSGLAGAGETQYF